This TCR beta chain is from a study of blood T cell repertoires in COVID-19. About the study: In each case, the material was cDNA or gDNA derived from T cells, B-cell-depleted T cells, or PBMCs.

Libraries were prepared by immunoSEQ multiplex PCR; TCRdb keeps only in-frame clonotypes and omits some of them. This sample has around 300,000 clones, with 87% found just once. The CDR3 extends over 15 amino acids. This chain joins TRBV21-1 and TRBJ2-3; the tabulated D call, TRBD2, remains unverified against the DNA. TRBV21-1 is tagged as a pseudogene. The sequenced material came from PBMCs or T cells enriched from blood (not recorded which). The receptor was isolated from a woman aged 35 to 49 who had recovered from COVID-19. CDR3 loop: CASSKARSSTDTQYF. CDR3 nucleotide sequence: TGTGCCAGCAGCAAAGCCCGGAGCAGCACAGATACGCAGTATTTT.